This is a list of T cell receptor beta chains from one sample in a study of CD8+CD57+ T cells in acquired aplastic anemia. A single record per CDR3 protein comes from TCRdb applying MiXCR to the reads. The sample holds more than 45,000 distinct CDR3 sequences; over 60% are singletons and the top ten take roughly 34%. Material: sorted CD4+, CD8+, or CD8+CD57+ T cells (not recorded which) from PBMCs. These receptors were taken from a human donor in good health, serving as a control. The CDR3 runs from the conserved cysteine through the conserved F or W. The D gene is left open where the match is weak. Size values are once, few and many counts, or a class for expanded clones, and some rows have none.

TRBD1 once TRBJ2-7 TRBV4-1 TGCGCCAGCAGCCCCGGACAGGCTTCCTACGAGCAGTACTTC CASSPGQASYEQYF
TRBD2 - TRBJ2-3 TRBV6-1 TGTGCCAGCCGACTTCGTTTAGCGGGGGCCACAGATACGCAGTATTTT CASRLRLAGATDTQYF
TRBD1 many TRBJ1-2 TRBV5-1 TGCGCCAGCAGCTTGGCCGGGGGGACAGACTATGGCTACACCTTC CASSLAGGTDYGYTF
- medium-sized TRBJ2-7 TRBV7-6 TGTGCCAGCAGCTCAATGGGGGCAAGCGAGCAGTACTTC CASSSMGASEQYF
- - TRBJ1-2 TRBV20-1 TGCAGTGCTAGAGATTTCTATGGCTACACCTTC CSARDFYGYTF
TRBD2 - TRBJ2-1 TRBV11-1 TGTGCCAGCAGCCTAAAGACTAGCGGCAATGAGCAGCTCTTC CASSLKTSGNEQLF
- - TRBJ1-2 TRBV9 TGTGCCAGCAGCGCCCTGACGTTAGACTATGGCTACACCTTC CASSALTLDYGYTF
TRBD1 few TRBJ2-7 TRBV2 TGTGCCAGCAGTGAAAGGGCAGGGGGCGAGCAGTACTTC CASSERAGGEQYF
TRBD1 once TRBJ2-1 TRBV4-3 TGCGCCAGCAGCCACGTCCAGGGGGCAGGCGATGAGCAGTTCTTC CASSHVQGAGDEQFF
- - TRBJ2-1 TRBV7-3 TGTGCCAGCAGCTTAAATCCCTCCTACAATGAGCAGTTCTTC CASSLNPSYNEQFF
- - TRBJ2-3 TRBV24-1 TGTGCCACGTCGGGGGCCGGGACAGATACGCAGTATTTT CATSGAGTDTQYF
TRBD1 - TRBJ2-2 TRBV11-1 TGTGCCAGCAGCCCACCACAGGGGCGGAACACCGGGGAGCTGTTTTTT CASSPPQGRNTGELFF
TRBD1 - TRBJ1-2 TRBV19 TGTGCCAGGGCCGGGACAGAAAATGGCTACACCTTC CARAGTENGYTF
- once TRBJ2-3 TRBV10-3 TGTGCCATCAAATCCGGACCTATGACAGATACGCAGTATTTT CAIKSGPMTDTQYF
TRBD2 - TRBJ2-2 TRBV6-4 TGTGCCAGCAGTGACGGGACTAGCGAGCCCGGGGAGCTGTTTTTT CASSDGTSEPGELFF
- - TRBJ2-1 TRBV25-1 TGTGCCAGCACTGGTGACGCGCTCTATTTGACCAATGAGCAGTTCTTC CASTGDALYLTNEQFF
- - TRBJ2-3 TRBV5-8 TGTGCCAGCAGCGTCGACATCTCCACAGATACGCAGTATTTT CASSVDISTDTQYF
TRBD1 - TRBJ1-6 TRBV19 TGTGCCAGTAGTCCCCTTGGGACAGGGGGTTCACCCCTCCACTTT CASSPLGTGGSPLHF
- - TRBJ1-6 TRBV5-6 TGTGCCAGCAGCCGCGCGGCAGATTCACCCCTCCACTTT CASSRAADSPLHF
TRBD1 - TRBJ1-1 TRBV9 TGTGCCAGCAGCGCGCGGGAGCTGGAGACAGGGGTGAACACTGAAGCTTTCTTT CASSARELETGVNTEAFF
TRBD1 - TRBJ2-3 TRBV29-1 TGCAGCGCTGAGTTACAGGGGGCAGATGGCACAGATACGCAGTATTTT CSAELQGADGTDTQYF
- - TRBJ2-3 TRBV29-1 TGCAGCGCACAGGGTTTCGTCACAGATACGCAGTATTTT CSAQGFVTDTQYF
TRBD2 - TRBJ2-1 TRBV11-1 TGTGCCAGCAGCCCACAGACTAGCGGGGTAAATGAGCAGTTCTTC CASSPQTSGVNEQFF
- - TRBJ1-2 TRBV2 TGTGCCAGCAGGGGGACCAGGGGCCGCTATGGCTACACCTTC CASRGTRGRYGYTF
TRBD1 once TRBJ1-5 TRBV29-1 TGCAGCGTGGGGGACAGGGATCAGCCCCAGCATTTT CSVGDRDQPQHF
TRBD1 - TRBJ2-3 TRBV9 TGTGCCAGCAGCGCGGGGACAGGCACAGATACGCGGTATTTT CASSAGTGTDTRYF
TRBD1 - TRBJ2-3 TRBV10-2 TGCGCCAGCAGTGGTCCAACGCACAGGGGAAGCACAGATACGCAGTATTTT CASSGPTHRGSTDTQYF
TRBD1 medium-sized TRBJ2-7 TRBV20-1 TGCAGTGCTCCTCTAGAGGGGGCGGCCTACGAGCAGTACTTC CSAPLEGAAYEQYF
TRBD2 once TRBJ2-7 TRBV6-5 TGTGCCAGCAGTTCCGCGGGGGAGGGCGAGCAGTACTTC CASSSAGEGEQYF
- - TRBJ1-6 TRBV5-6 TGTGCCAGCAGTACCGACTATAACTCACCCTTCCACTTT CASSTDYNSPFHF
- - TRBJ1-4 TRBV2 TGTGCCAGCAGTCGGCAGAGCCTTAATGAAAAACTGTTTTTT CASSRQSLNEKLFF
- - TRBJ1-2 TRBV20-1 TGCAGTGCTAAAGGGGTCAATGGCTACACCTTC CSAKGVNGYTF
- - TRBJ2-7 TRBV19 TGTGCCAGTAGTCCTGACTCCGGCAACTACGAGCAGTACTTC CASSPDSGNYEQYF
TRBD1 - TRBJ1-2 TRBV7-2 TGTGCCAGCAGCCAGGGACAGGCCGTTGGGGGCTACACCTTC CASSQGQAVGGYTF
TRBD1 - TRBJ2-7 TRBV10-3 TGTGCCATCAGTGAGACCGGGACAGGGATTTACGAGCAGTACTTC CAISETGTGIYEQYF
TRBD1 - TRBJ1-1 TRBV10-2 TGTGCCAGCAGGGACAGGGGCATGAACACTGAAGCTTTCTTT CASRDRGMNTEAFF
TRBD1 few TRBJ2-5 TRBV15 TGTGCCACCAGCGGTCCGGGACAGGGACGGGGCAAGAGGGAGACCCAGTACTTC CATSGPGQGRGKRETQYF
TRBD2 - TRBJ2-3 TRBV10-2 TGCGCCAGCACTGGACTAGCGGGAGTTGCACTCACAGATACGCAGTATTTT CASTGLAGVALTDTQYF
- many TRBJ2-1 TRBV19 TGTGCCAGTAGTATCTCAACCGGGACACAGAATGAGCAGTTCTTC CASSISTGTQNEQFF
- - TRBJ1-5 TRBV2 TGTGCCAGCAGTGAGGGAGGAACTCAGCCCCAGCATTTT CASSEGGTQPQHF
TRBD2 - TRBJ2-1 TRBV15 TGTGCCACCAGCAGAACTAGCGGGATTTTCGATGAGCAGTTCTTC CATSRTSGIFDEQFF
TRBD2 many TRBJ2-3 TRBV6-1 TGTGCCAGCAGTGAAGCGCTAGCGGGAGGAGATACGCAGTATTTT CASSEALAGGDTQYF
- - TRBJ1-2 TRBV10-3 TGTGCCATCAGTTCGGACAGTAACTATGGCTACACCTTC CAISSDSNYGYTF
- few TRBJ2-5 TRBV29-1 TGCAGCGTTGAAATCGGGACCATTGGGGAGACCCAGTACTTC CSVEIGTIGETQYF